The 31 T cell receptor beta chains presented below share a single source sample, sequenced in a study of shared clonotypes between healthy human individuals (dated by TCRdb to the early 2020s). The method was the immunoSEQ multiplex PCR assay. TCRdb retrieved this table from immuneACCESS and kept in-frame rearrangements only. Not all clones are present; in checked studies, unresolved V genes account for under half, and no reason is known for the remainder. The sample table holds under 1,900,000 clones, of which 97% to 99% were seen once. 0.36% of the sample is taken by the ten largest. The sequencing input was naive CD4+ T cells sorted from blood. Explained via the paper, the cell subset or site label denotes: CD45RA+ positively selected. The receptors here all came from a man aged 30 to 45 in good health.

This clone was detected only once. V usage is TRBV11-2 and J usage is TRBJ2-7, with 8 bases fitting TRBD1. The V and J ends lost 6 bases and 7 bases, in that order; junction bases with no gene match: 14. Per germline, CDR1 SGHAT and CDR2 FQNNGV. The CDR3 runs 15 residues. The CDR3 nucleotides read TGTGCCAGCAGGTCTCCCGGGACAGGATCGGGAGAGCAGTACTTC. It specifies CASRSPGTGSGEQYF.

This chain connects TRBV5-1 to TRBJ2-7; D is undetermined. Trimming stripped 1 base from V and 0 bases from J, with 5 bases between. The CDR3 has 13 amino acids. Germline-derived CDR1 and CDR2 are SGHRS and YFSETQ. The CDR3 sequence is CASSLFTSYEQYF. In DNA form, the CDR3 reads TGCGCCAGCAGCTTGTTCACCTCCTACGAGCAGTACTTC.

The chain carries TRBV25-1 and TRBJ1-1; D not certain. The CDR3 totals 13 residues. Germline CDR1 reads MGHDK; CDR2 reads SYGVNS. Trimming removed 3 bases from V and 8 bases from J, with 13 bases in between. The CDR3 DNA sequence: TGTGCCAGCAGTGACCCCTACAGAGGGGAAGCTTTCTTT. Translating gives CASSDPYRGEAFF. Filled out from reference TRBV25-1 and TRBJ1-1, the complete variable domain reads EADIYQTPRYLVIGTGKKITLECSQTMGHDKMYWYQQDPGMELHLIHYSYGVNSTEKGDLSSESTVSRIRTEHFPLTLESARPSHTSQYLCASSDPYRGEAFFGQGTRLTVV.

The chain combines TRBV28 with TRBJ2-7; D unclear. V was cut by 5 bases and J by 5 bases, with 7 bases left in between. The CDR3 sequence is 11 residues long. Germline CDR1 and CDR2: MDHEN and SYDVKM. The CDR3 protein is CASSQFDEQYF. CDR3 DNA: TGTGCCAGCAGTCAGTTTGACGAGCAGTACTTC.

The table lists this clone with a count of one. The chain employs TRBV5-4 and TRBJ2-6; D possibly corresponds to TRBD2 (5 bases). Trimming took 4 bases from V and 0 from J, leaving 20 bases between them. The CDR3 is made up of 19 amino acids. Germline V gives CDR1 SGHNT, CDR2 YYREEE (reference sequence). The CDR3 DNA reads as TGTGCCAGCAGCAACGAGGGCGACAAGACCAACTCTGGGGCCAACGTCCTGACTTTC. Encoded protein: CASSNEGDKTNSGANVLTF.

This clone was seen once. The chain joins TRBV18 to TRBJ1-5; D may be TRBD1 (5 bases). Trimming pared 3 bases from V and 5 bases from J, leaving 14 bases between. The CDR3 extends over 15 amino acids. CDR1 and CDR2 (germline): KGHSH, LQKENI. The DNA for the CDR3 is TGTGCCAGCTCACCTCTCCCAGGGAACGATCAGCCCCAGCATTTT. Translated, it gives CASSPLPGNDQPQHF.

This chain connects TRBV28 to TRBJ1-5; TRBD1 is a possible D gene (5 bases). CDR1 is MDHEN, CDR2 SYDVKM, per germline. The germline V and J ends were trimmed by 3 bases and 5 bases, with 11 bases remaining between them. This CDR3 comprises 14 residues. The CDR3 loop is CASSFMGDYQPQHF. Written as DNA, the CDR3 is TGTGCCAGCAGTTTCATGGGGGATTATCAGCCCCAGCATTTT.

V gene TRBV19 combines with J gene TRBJ1-5; no clear D. The ends were cut back, 5 bases at V and 12 bases at J, with 14 bases in the middle. In germline, CDR1 is LNHDA, CDR2 SQIVND (reference sequence). The CDR3 covers 12 residues. The CDR3 coding sequence is TGTGCCAGTAGTTTCGAGGGAATTCGCCAGCATTTT. Translation gives CASSFEGIRQHF.

The chain carries TRBV28 and TRBJ1-2; D unclear. The CDR3 is made up of 14 amino acids. Germline V gives CDR1 MDHEN, CDR2 SYDVKM. Trimming took 6 bases from V and 0 from J, leaving 11 bases between them. This CDR3 is CASSYPTANYGYTF. In DNA form, the CDR3 reads TGTGCCAGCAGCTACCCGACTGCTAACTATGGCTACACCTTC.

The chain couples TRBV7-9 to TRBJ1-2; 7 bases match TRBD1. Losses at the gene ends were 3 bases for V and 3 bases for J; bases not matched to a gene: 4. This CDR3 has 14 amino acids. Per germline, CDR1 SEHNR and CDR2 FQNEAQ (reference sequence). The CDR3 coding sequence is TGTGCCAGCAGCTTGACCGGGACAGACTATGGCTACACCTTC. Protein sequence: CASSLTGTDYGYTF.

As DNA, the CDR3 is TGTGCCAGCAGTACGACAGAACACTATGAAAAACTGTTTTTT. Its protein is CASSTTEHYEKLFF. The chain combines TRBV28 with TRBJ1-4, with D perhaps TRBD1 (5 bases). Germline V gene sequence: CDR1 MDHEN, CDR2 SYDVKM. V was pared by 5 bases and J by 6 bases, with 13 bases between. The CDR3 length is 14 residues.

CDR3 DNA: TGCGCCAGCAGCGGACAGGGGGGCTACAATGAGCAGTTCTTC. It is translated as CASSGQGGYNEQFF. This rearrangement joins TRBV5-1 to TRBJ2-1; 10 bases fit TRBD1. V trimming: 4 bases; J trimming: 3 bases; junction bases outside the gene matches: 1. The CDR3 has 14 residues. Per germline, CDR1 SGHRS and CDR2 YFSETQ.

The chain employs TRBV11-2 and TRBJ2-7; possibly TRBD2 for D (6 bases). The length of the CDR3 is 14 residues. Germline CDR1 and CDR2: SGHAT and FQNNGV. V was clipped by 3 bases and J by 4 bases, with 13 bases between them. DNA for the CDR3: TGTGCCAGCAGCTTTCCGGGGGAAGGGTACGAGCAGTACTTC. Its translation: CASSFPGEGYEQYF. Full variable domain (outside the CDR3, taken from reference TRBV11-2 and TRBJ2-7): EAGVAQSPRYKIIEKRQSVAFWCNPISGHATLYWYQQILGQGPKLLIQFQNNGVVDDSQLPKDRFSAERLKGVDSTLKIQPAKLEDSAVYLCASSFPGEGYEQYFGPGTRLTVT.

The rearrangement links TRBV27 to TRBJ1-3; D may be TRBD1 (5 bases). V dropped 0 bases and J dropped 0 bases, with 18 bases sitting between them. The CDR3 length is 19 residues. Germline V gives CDR1 MNHEY, CDR2 SMNVEV (reference sequence). Written as DNA, the CDR3 is TGTGCCAGCAGTTTATCGGCACGATCAGGACAATTCTCTGGAAACACCATATATTTT. As protein: CASSLSARSGQFSGNTIYF.

The chain carries TRBV28 and TRBJ1-1, with D perhaps TRBD1 (6 bases). Germline V CDR1 and CDR2: MDHEN, SYDVKM. This CDR3 has 16 residues. V shed 2 bases and J shed 5 bases, with 18 bases lying between them. The CDR3 bases are TGTGCCAGCAGTTTAAACCCCCGAGGGGGTAGGACTGAAGCTTTCTTT. This codes for CASSLNPRGGRTEAFF.

The chain employs TRBV5-4 and TRBJ2-5; D gene ambiguous. V was trimmed by 4 bases and J by 0 bases, leaving 4 bases between them. The germline V gene encodes CDR1 SGHNT and CDR2 YYREEE (reference sequence). CDR3 length equals 12 residues. CDR3 in amino acids: CASSAYQETQYF. The CDR3, as DNA: TGTGCCAGCAGCGCCTACCAAGAGACCCAGTACTTC.

The DNA for the CDR3 is TGTGCCAGCAGGCGGGCCGGGGCCTACGAGCAGTACTTC. Translated: CASRRAGAYEQYF. V is TRBV27 and J is TRBJ2-7; D possibly corresponds to TRBD2 (5 bases). Germline CDR1 and CDR2: MNHEY and SMNVEV (reference sequence). V was pared by 6 bases and J by 2 bases, with 11 bases between. The CDR3 has 13 residues.

The CDR3 DNA sequence: TGCAGCGCCTGGACAGTTGAAGAGACCCAGTACTTC. Translated: CSAWTVEETQYF. The chain recombines TRBV29-1 with TRBJ2-5; a weak D match, TRBD1 (6 bases). Germline V lookup: CDR1 SQVTM, CDR2 ANQGSEA. Between the trimmed V and J ends, which lost 7 bases and 3 bases, there was a span of 12 bases. This CDR3 contains 12 residues.

This chain connects TRBV21-1 to TRBJ2-3; the table calls TRBD2, which could not be checked here. TRBV21-1 is shown as a pseudogene. The CDR3 consists of 17 residues. CDR3 region: CASSIQREARRTDTQYF. DNA of the CDR3: TGTGCCAGCAGCATTCAGCGGGAGGCTCGGCGGACAGATACGCAGTATTTT.

The CDR3 coding sequence is TGTGCCAGCAGCTCTCAGGGGGGAGCGAATGAAAAACTGTTTTTT. This sequence encodes CASSSQGGANEKLFF. The chain links TRBV7-2 to TRBJ1-4; TRBD1 aligns across 7 bases. CDR3 size: 15 residues. CDR1 SGHTA and CDR2 FQGNSA come from the germline V gene. The J segment lost 5 bases and the V segment lost 4 bases, leaving 7 bases of the junction unmatched.

The chain has TRBV12-5 and TRBJ1-1; no reliable D call. Per germline, CDR1 LGHNT and CDR2 FRNRAP. V dropped 7 bases and J dropped 6 bases, with 9 bases sitting between them. The CDR3 is 11 amino acids. The CDR3 DNA reads TGTGCTAGTGCCCCCGAGGCTGAAGCTTTCTTT. The encoded protein is CASAPEAEAFF.

The V call is TRBV5-5, the J call TRBJ2-7, with TRBD2 identical over 8 bases. Trimming cost V 4 bases and J 2 bases; bases outside gene matches: 11. Germline loops: CDR1 SGHKS, CDR2 YYEKEE (reference sequence). The CDR3 totals 16 residues. CDR3 amino acids: CASSPSGVAGTYEQYF. Written as DNA, the CDR3 is TGTGCCAGCAGCCCCTCGGGGGTAGCGGGGACCTACGAGCAGTACTTC.

The CDR3 sequence: CATSSFTGGDYGYTF. Here the CDR3 DNA reads TGTGCCACCAGCAGCTTCACAGGGGGGGACTATGGCTACACCTTC. The V and J genes are TRBV15 and TRBJ1-2, with TRBD1 identical over 8 bases. V shed 3 bases, J shed 3 bases, and the junction held 6 bases outside the gene matches. CDR3 length: 15 residues. CDR1 LNHNV and CDR2 YYDKDF come from the germline V gene (reference sequence). Full variable domain (remainder filled in from reference TRBV15 and TRBJ1-2): DAMVIQNPRYQVTQFGKPVTLSCSQTLNHNVMYWYQQKSSQAPKLLFHYYDKDFNNEADTPDNFQSRRPNTSFCFLDIRSPGLGDTAMYLCATSSFTGGDYGYTFGSGTRLTVV.

About this clone: Other DNA variants within this sample encode the same CDR3. The genes are TRBV29-1 and TRBJ2-7, with D possibly being TRBD2 (5 bases). The V and J ends lost 7 bases and 3 bases respectively, with 13 bases between them. The CDR3 consists of 12 residues. Per germline, CDR1 SQVTM and CDR2 ANQGSEA. CDR3 coding DNA: TGCAGCGCCCGCGGGTCCAGCTACGAGCAGTACTTC. It codes for CSARGSSYEQYF.

This rearrangement joins TRBV29-1 to TRBJ2-3; TRBD1 aligns across 10 bases. Looked up from germline, CDR1 is SQVTM and CDR2 is ANQGSEA. The CDR3 contains 12 residues. J gave up 5 bases and V 7 bases, and 3 bases lay outside the gene matches. The CDR3 DNA follows: TGCAGCGGTGGGACAGGGGAAGATACGCAGTATTTT. Amino acids: CSGGTGEDTQYF.

This chain uses TRBV6-1 with TRBJ1-1; perhaps TRBD1 as D (6 bases). CDR1 is MNHNS and CDR2 is SASEGT in the germline V gene. The V end was cut by 8 bases, the J end by 1 base, with 11 bases between. The CDR3 extends over 13 amino acids. CDR3 loop: CASGEGQNTEAFF. In DNA, the CDR3 is TGTGCCAGCGGGGAGGGACAGAACACTGAAGCTTTCTTT.

V is TRBV9 and J is TRBJ2-2; 11 bases map to TRBD2. Looked up from germline, CDR1 is SGDLS and CDR2 is YYNGEE. Trimming at V came to 4 bases and at J to 7 bases, leaving 15 bases not matched to a gene. The CDR3 runs to 18 residues. This chain's CDR3 is CASSLQAGTSGINGELFF. The CDR3 DNA is TGTGCCAGCAGCCTACAAGCTGGGACTAGCGGAATCAACGGGGAGCTGTTTTTT.

This sequence joins TRBV11-2 and TRBJ2-1, with 8 bases matching TRBD2. Unmatched junction bases numbered 12, after V lost 4 bases and J lost 7 bases. There are 16 residues in the CDR3. In germline, CDR1 is SGHAT, CDR2 FQNNGV. The CDR3 spells CASSSYSGTRRNEQFF. Here the CDR3 DNA reads TGTGCCAGCAGCTCTTATTCCGGGACTAGGAGGAATGAGCAGTTCTTC.

This chain links TRBV25-1 with TRBJ2-3; D remains unclear. There are 14 residues in the CDR3. The V end lost 4 bases, the J end lost 2 bases, and 10 bases lay between the germline ends. In germline, CDR1 is MGHDK, CDR2 SYGVNS. The CDR3 is CASSGYTPTDTQYF. DNA for the CDR3: TGTGCCAGCAGTGGGTACACTCCCACAGATACGCAGTATTTT.

The V and J genes are TRBV27 and TRBJ2-2; 8 positions match TRBD1. The CDR3 has 17 amino acids. V gave up 5 bases and J gave up 7 bases; unmatched junction bases: 15. The germline V gene encodes CDR1 MNHEY and CDR2 SMNVEV (reference sequence). The CDR3 coding sequence is TGTGCCAGCAGTACCGCCGAAATCAGGGGGCGGGGCGGGGAGCTGTTTTTT. Translated: CASSTAEIRGRGGELFF.

V is TRBV2 and J is TRBJ2-6; D unclear. Germline CDR1 is SNHLY and CDR2 is FYNNEI. Trimming pared 7 bases from V and 2 bases from J, leaving 12 bases between. The CDR3 runs 15 residues. Here the CDR3 reads CASTRMNAGANVLTF. The CDR3 region has the DNA TGTGCCAGCACCAGAATGAATGCTGGGGCCAACGTCCTGACTTTC.